This TCR beta chain was obtained from a study of blood T cell repertoires in COVID-19. Overall study context: The United States, Italy and Spain were the sources of the acute and convalescent COVID-19 samples. PBMCs, B-cell-depleted T cells, or T cells were the source of the cDNA or gDNA that made up the material.

V trimming: 5 bases; J trimming: 1 base; junction bases outside the gene matches: 7. CDR1 and CDR2 (germline): SGHTA, FQGNSA. This CDR3 has 15 amino acids. Per the original methods: Amplifying reference gene primers gave estimates of nucleated cell counts. Produced via immunoSEQ multiplex PCR; TCRdb's table is partial and in-frame only. That table is the source of V, J and clone size, and D and trimming were worked out from the DNA. The profile shows about 230,000 clones, approximately 80% of them singletons. The chain carries TRBV7-2 and TRBJ2-7; TRBD1 matches at 8 bases. The receptor comes from a woman between 50 and 59 years old with acute or convalescent COVID-19. The source material was peripheral blood. The CDR3 loop is CASSTAGTGSYEQYF. Here the CDR3 DNA reads TGTGCCAGCAGCACAGCCGGGACAGGTTCCTACGAGCAGTACTTC.